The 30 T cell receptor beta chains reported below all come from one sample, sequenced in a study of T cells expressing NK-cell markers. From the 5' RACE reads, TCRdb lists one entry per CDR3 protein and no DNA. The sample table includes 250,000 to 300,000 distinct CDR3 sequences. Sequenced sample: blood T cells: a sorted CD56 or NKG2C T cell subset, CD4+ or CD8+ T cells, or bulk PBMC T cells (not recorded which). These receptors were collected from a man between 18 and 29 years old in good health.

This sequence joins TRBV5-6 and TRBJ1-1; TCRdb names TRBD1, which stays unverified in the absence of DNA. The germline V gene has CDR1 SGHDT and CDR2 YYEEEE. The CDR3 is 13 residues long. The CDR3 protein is CASRLLDSREAFF.

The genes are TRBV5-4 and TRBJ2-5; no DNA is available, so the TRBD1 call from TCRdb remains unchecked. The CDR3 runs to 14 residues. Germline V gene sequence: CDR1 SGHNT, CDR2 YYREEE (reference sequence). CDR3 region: CASSQGGDQETQYF.

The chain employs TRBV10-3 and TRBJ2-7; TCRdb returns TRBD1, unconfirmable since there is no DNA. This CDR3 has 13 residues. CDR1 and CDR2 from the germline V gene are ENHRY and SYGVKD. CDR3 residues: CAINDRGTYEQYF.

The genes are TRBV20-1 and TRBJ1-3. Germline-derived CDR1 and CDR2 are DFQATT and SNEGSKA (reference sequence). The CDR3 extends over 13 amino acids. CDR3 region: CSAFIGVGNTIYF.

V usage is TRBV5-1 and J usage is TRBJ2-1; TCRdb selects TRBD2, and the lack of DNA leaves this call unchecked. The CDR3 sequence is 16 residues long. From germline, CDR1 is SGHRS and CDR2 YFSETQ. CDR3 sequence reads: CASGPGLAGGIDEQFF.

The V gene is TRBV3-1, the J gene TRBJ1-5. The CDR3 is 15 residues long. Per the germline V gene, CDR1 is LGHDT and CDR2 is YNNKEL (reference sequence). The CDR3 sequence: CASSQDASVGQPQHF.

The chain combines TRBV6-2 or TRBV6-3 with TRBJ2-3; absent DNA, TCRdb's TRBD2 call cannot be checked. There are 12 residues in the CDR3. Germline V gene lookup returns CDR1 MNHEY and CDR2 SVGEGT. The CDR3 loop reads CAVLAGTDTQYF.

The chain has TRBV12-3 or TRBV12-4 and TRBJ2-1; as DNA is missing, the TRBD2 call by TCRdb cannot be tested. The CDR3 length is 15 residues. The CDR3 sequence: CASSWRELRTNEQFF.

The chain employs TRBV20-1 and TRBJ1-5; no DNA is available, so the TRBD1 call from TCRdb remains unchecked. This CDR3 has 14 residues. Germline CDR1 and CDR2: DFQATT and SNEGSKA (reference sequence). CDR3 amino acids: CSARRDSYNQPQHF.

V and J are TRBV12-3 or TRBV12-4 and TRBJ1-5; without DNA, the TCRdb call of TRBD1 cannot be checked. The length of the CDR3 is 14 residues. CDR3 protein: CASSVGGLNQPQHF.

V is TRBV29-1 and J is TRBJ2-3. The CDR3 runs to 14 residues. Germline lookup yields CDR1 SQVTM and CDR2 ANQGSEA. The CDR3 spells CSVDSLNFTDTQYF.

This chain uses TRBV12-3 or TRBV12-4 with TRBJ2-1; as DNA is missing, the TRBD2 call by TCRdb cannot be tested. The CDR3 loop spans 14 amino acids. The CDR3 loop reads CASRAGLYLNEQFF.

The CDR3 is CASSQEIRPGLAGGYTGELFF. The chain carries TRBV4-1 and TRBJ2-2; TCRdb's D call, TRBD2, is unchecked because there is no DNA. The length of the CDR3 is 21 residues. Germline loops: CDR1 MGHRA, CDR2 YSYEKL.

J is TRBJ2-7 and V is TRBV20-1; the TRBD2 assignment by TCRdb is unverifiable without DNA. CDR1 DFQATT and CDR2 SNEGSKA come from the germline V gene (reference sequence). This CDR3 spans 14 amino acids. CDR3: CSAKRPGTSTEQYF.

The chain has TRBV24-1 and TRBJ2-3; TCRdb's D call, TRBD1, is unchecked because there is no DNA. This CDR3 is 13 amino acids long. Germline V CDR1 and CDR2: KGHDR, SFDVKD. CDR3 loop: CATQVLRGHTQYF.

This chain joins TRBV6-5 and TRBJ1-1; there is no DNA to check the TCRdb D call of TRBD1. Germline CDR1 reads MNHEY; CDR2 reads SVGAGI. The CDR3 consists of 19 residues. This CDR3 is CASRLRAERVQRMNTEAFF.

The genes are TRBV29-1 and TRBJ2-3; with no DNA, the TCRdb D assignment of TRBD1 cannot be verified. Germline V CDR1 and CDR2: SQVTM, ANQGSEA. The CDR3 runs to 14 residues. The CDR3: CSVDTGIGTDTQYF.

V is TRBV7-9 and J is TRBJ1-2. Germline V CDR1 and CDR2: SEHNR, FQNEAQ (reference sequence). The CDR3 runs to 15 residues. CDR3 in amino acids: CASSLVGVAHYGYTF.

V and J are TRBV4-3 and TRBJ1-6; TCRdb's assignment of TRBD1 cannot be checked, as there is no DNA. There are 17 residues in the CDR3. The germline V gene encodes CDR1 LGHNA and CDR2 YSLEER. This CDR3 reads CASSPTNSVRADSPLHF.

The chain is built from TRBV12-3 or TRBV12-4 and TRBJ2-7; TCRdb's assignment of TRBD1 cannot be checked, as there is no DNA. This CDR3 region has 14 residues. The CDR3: CASSLRDTTYEQYF.

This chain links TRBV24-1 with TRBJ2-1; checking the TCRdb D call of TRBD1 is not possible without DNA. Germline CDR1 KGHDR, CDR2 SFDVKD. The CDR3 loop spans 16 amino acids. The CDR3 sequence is CATSDPDRGHHNEQFF.

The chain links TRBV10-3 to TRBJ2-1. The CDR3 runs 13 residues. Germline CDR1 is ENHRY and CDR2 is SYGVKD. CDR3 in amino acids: CAISESTAWSQFF.

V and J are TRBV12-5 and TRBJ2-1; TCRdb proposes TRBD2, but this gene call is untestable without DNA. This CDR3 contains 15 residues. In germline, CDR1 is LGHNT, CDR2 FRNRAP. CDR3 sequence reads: CASGLLGGQFGVQFF.

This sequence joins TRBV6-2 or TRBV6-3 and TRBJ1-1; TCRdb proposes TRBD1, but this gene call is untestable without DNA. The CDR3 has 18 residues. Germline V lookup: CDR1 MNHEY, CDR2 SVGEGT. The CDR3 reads CASSDYWGTRGMNTEAFF.

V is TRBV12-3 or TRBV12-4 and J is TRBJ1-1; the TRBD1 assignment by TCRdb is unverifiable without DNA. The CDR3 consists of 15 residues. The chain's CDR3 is CASSRWGGARTEAFF.

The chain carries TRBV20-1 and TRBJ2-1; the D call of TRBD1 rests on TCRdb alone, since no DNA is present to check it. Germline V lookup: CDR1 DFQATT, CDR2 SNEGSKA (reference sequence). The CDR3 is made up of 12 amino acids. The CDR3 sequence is CSALSPEHEQFF.

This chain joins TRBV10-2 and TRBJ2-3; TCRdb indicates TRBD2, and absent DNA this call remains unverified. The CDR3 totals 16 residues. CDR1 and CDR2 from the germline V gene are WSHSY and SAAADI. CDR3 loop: CASSEGAGVSADTQYF.

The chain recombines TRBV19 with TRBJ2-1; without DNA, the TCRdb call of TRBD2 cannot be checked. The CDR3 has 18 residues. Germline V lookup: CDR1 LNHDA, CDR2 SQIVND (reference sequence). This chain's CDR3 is CASSTGTSGHSSYNEQFF.

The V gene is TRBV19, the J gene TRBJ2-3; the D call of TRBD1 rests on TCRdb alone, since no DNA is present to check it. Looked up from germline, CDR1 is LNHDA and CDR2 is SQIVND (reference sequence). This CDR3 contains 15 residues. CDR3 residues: CASSTTGVLGDTQYF.

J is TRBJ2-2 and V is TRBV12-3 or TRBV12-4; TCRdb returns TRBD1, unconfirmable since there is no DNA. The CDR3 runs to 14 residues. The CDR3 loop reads CASTLDRNTGELFF.